The clone carrying this T cell receptor (beta chain) has only a few counts. The antigen is undetermined. Quantitative molecular-barcoded 5'-RACE generated the TCR beta libraries. TCRdb re-called the 5' RACE reads through MiXCR, storing one row per CDR3 protein. The sample holds more than 150,000 distinct CDR3 sequences, roughly 13% seen once. This entry belongs to a study of CD8 T cells in ankylosing spondylitis. Study-wide findings and caveats: Characteristic of ankylosing spondylitis blood, it appeared, was a TCR beta motif comprising several highly homologous variants. The clones that were linked to disease were reported to be significantly enriched in matched synovial fluid samples from ankylosing spondylitis patients. In peripheral blood, disease-linked CD8+ clones occurred at relatively low frequencies.

There are 16 residues in the CDR3. Germline V lookup: CDR1 KGHSH, CDR2 LQKENI. The V and J ends lost 4 bases and 0 bases, in that order; junction bases with no gene match: 5. The specimen sequenced was blood, either unsorted or a sorted T cell fraction (not recorded which). The V gene is TRBV18, the J gene TRBJ2-7; 11 bases align to TRBD2. The clonotype originates from a female donor with ankylosing spondylitis or in good health (not recorded which). This chain's CDR3 is CASSRATSGISYEQYF. CDR3 sequence (DNA): TGTGCCAGCTCACGAGCGACTAGCGGGATCTCCTACGAGCAGTACTTC.